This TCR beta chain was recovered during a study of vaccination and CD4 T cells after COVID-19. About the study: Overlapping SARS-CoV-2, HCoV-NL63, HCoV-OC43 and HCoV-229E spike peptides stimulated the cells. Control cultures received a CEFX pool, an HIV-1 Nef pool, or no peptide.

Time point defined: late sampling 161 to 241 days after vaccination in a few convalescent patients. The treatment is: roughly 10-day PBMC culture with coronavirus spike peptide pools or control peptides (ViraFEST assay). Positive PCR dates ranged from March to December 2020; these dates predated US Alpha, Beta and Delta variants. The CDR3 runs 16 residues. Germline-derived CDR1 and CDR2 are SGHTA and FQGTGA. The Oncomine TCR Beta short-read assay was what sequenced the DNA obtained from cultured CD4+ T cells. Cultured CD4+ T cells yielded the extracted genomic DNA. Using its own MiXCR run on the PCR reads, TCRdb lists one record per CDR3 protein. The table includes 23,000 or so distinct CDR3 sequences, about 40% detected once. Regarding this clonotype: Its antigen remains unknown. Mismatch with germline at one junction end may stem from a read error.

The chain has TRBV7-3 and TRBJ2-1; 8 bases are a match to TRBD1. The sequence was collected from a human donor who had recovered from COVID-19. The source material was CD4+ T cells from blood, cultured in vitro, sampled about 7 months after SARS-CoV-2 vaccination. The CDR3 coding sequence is TGCGCCAGCAGCGCCGATGACAGGGGTCCCTACAATGAGCAGTTCTTC. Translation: CASSADDRGPYNEQFF.